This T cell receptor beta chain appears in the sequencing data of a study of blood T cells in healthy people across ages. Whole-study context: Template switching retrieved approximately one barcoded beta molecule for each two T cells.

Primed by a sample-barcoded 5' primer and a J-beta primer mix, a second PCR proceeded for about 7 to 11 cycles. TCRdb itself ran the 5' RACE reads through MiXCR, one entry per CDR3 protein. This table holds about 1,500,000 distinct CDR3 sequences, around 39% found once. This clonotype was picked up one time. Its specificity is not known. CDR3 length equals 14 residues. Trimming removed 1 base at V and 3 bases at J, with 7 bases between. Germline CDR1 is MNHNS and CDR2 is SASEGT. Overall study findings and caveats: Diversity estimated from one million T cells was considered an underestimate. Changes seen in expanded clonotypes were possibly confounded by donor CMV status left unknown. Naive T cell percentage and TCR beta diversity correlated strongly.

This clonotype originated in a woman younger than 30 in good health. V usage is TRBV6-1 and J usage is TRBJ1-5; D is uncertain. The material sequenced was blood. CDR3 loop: CASSEGLSNQPQHF. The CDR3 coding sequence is TGTGCCAGCAGTGAAGGCCTATCCAATCAGCCCCAGCATTTT.